The 23 T cell receptor beta chains below all came from one sample that was sequenced in a study of human T cells and chemical hapten exposure. Time point denoted: pre-sensitization, week 0. Treatment reported: therapeutic diphenylcyclopropenone sensitization with weekly scalp DPC. One entry per CDR3 protein results from TCRdb running MiXCR on the RACE reads. The table records approximately 370,000 distinct CDR3 sequences, about 5.4% of them present only once. The sequences come from whole blood, collected in connection with sensitization to the hapten diphenylcyclopropenone (DPC). These receptors came from a woman aged 18 to 35 with alopecia areata. Some clones in this sample may be carry-over from other donors' samples.

This chain uses TRBV6-6 with TRBJ1-2; a weak D match, TRBD1 (6 bases). Germline V gene lookup returns CDR1 MNHNY and CDR2 SVGAGI (reference sequence). There are 13 residues in the CDR3. Trimming removed 6 bases at V and 6 bases at J, with 14 bases between. The CDR3: CASSKSGDNGYTF. The CDR3 DNA is TGTGCCAGCAGCAAATCAGGGGACAATGGCTACACCTTC.

This clonotype appeared a few times. The genes are TRBV6-2 or TRBV6-3 and TRBJ2-2; 12 bases line up with TRBD2. The J segment lost 6 bases and the V segment lost 5 bases, leaving 7 bases of the junction unmatched. Germline V gene lookup returns CDR1 MNHEY and CDR2 SVGEGT. This CDR3 region has 16 residues. CDR3 DNA: TGTGCCAGCAGTCCCCAAAGACTAGCGGGGGCCGGGGAGCTGTTTTTT. Translating gives CASSPQRLAGAGELFF.

This clonotype was counted a few times. The chain carries TRBV5-1 and TRBJ1-2, with 9 bases aligning to TRBD1. Germline CDR1 reads SGHRS; CDR2 reads YFSETQ. This CDR3 comprises 14 residues. Trimming at V came to 1 base and at J to 7 bases, leaving 5 bases not matched to a gene. The CDR3 loop reads CASSLRTGEAGYTF. As DNA, the CDR3 is TGCGCCAGCAGCTTGAGGACAGGGGAGGCTGGCTACACCTTC.

The genes are TRBV27 and TRBJ1-4, with 11 bases fitting TRBD1. Germline V gene lookup returns CDR1 MNHEY and CDR2 SMNVEV (reference sequence). The CDR3 sequence is 15 residues long. V shed 5 bases and J 7 bases; nucleotides not matched to a gene: 6. CDR3 in amino acids: CASSEGTGGFEKLFF. DNA of the CDR3: TGTGCCAGCAGTGAGGGGACAGGGGGGTTTGAAAAACTGTTTTTT.

Ten or more counts support this clonotype. The rearrangement joins TRBV28 to TRBJ1-1; no clear D. This CDR3 has 15 amino acids. From germline, CDR1 is MDHEN and CDR2 SYDVKM. V lost 6 bases, J lost 4 bases, and 18 bases lay in between. DNA for the CDR3: TGTGCCAGCAGCCTACCCCCTCGGCGGGGCACTGAAGCTTTCTTT. Amino acid sequence: CASSLPPRRGTEAFF.

At least ten counts were recorded for this clonotype. The chain joins TRBV6-6 to TRBJ2-1; D gene unclear. Germline V gene sequence: CDR1 MNHNY, CDR2 SVGAGI (reference sequence). Trimming stripped 6 bases from V and 0 bases from J, with 3 bases between. This CDR3 is 12 amino acids long. The CDR3 protein is CASSPSYNEQFF. The CDR3 nucleotides read TGTGCCAGCAGCCCCTCCTACAATGAGCAGTTCTTC.

There are many counts of this clonotype. The V and J genes are TRBV29-1 and TRBJ2-1; D not certain. This CDR3 is 11 amino acids long. The V gene lost 5 bases and the J gene lost 10 bases, with 12 bases spanning the gap. Germline V CDR1 and CDR2: SQVTM, ANQGSEA. CDR3 sequence (DNA): TGCAGCGTTCTTACCTTGGGGGAGCAGTTCTTC. Amino acid sequence: CSVLTLGEQFF.

This clonotype was counted only a few times. The chain carries TRBV10-3 and TRBJ2-1; D is ambiguous. The germline V gene has CDR1 ENHRY and CDR2 SYGVKD. V was pared by 4 bases and J by 9 bases, with 7 bases between. The CDR3 has 11 amino acids. Here the CDR3 DNA reads TGTGCCATCAGTGCTAGTCGTGAGCAGTTCTTC. Its translation is CAISASREQFF.

Turning to this clonotype: This may come from a read error, since a much larger clone is one base off. V usage is TRBV3-1 and J usage is TRBJ2-7; D remains ambiguous. CDR3 length equals 11 residues. Germline CDR1 reads LGHDT; CDR2 reads YNNKEL (reference sequence). The CDR3 region has the DNA TGTGTCAGCAGCCTGGACCGCGAGCAGTACTTC. As protein: CVSSLDREQYF.

The rearrangement joins TRBV28 to TRBJ1-1, with D tentatively TRBD1 (5 bases). Deletions cut 7 bases from V and 1 base from J, with 16 bases between. Germline CDR1 MDHEN, CDR2 SYDVKM. The CDR3 has 15 residues. CDR3 sequence reads: CASNTPGRSNTEAFF. CDR3 nucleotide sequence: TGTGCCAGCAATACGCCAGGGCGATCGAACACTGAAGCTTTCTTT.

This chain joins TRBV5-1 and TRBJ2-3; D may match TRBD1 or TRBD2 (6 bases each). Trimming stripped 4 bases from V and 2 bases from J, with 11 bases between. The CDR3 extends over 14 amino acids. Germline lookup yields CDR1 SGHRS and CDR2 YFSETQ. CDR3 loop: CASSLQGLTDTQYF. As DNA, the CDR3 is TGCGCCAGCAGCCTACAGGGACTCACAGATACGCAGTATTTT.

With respect to this clonotype: This clone may be a read error of a much larger clone one base away. The J gene is TRBJ2-5, the V gene TRBV18; D not certain. This CDR3 is built from 13 residues. Germline CDR1 KGHSH, CDR2 LQKENI. CDR3 region: CASSPRTGETQHF. CDR3 DNA sequence: TGTGCCAGCTCACCACGTACCGGAGAGACCCAGCACTTC. Variable domain in full (rest from reference TRBV18 and TRBJ2-5): NAGVMQNPRHLVRRRGQEARLRCSPMKGHSHVYWYRQLPEEGLKFMVYLQKENIIDESGMPKERFSAEFPKEGPSILRIQQVVRGDSAAYFCASSPRTGETQHFGPGTRLLVL.

V and J are TRBV21-1 and TRBJ2-7; TRBD1, the D gene given by the table, was not confirmed from the DNA. TRBV21-1 has pseudogene status. The CDR3 extends over 13 amino acids. The CDR3 nucleotides are TGTGCCAGCAGCCTACCCCCCCCCCACGAGCAGTACTTC. Translation: CASSLPPPHEQYF.

About this clonotype itself: This may stem from a read error, because a much larger clone lies one nucleotide away. The chain has TRBV11-2 and TRBJ2-3; D not resolved. V lost 1 base and J 7 bases, leaving 3 bases between the germline ends. The CDR3 loop spans 11 amino acids. Per germline, CDR1 SGHAT and CDR2 FQNNGV. The CDR3 loop is CASSLVNTQYF. The CDR3 coding sequence is TGTGCCAGCAGCTTAGTAAATACGCAGTATTTT.

In its sample, this clonotype was seen many times. This rearrangement joins TRBV7-3 to TRBJ1-1, with D hard to call. Germline V gene lookup returns CDR1 SGHTA and CDR2 FQGTGA. Trimming removed 5 bases at V and 4 bases at J, with 11 bases between. The CDR3 covers 13 residues. The CDR3 here is CASSQQPGTEAFF. CDR3 DNA: TGTGCCAGCAGCCAACAGCCGGGCACTGAAGCTTTCTTT.

This clonotype has ten or more counts. The V and J genes are TRBV7-2 and TRBJ2-3; D not resolved. The germline V gene has CDR1 SGHTA and CDR2 FQGNSA. The CDR3 has 13 amino acids. V was cut by 4 bases and J by 1 base, with 6 bases left in between. The CDR3 region has the DNA TGTGCCAGCAGCTCCGTGGGCACAGATACGCAGTATTTT. Encoded protein: CASSSVGTDTQYF.

This clonotype showed up just a few times. The rearrangement links TRBV6-6 to TRBJ1-2; D perhaps matches TRBD1 (5 bases). Germline CDR1 and CDR2: MNHNY and SVGAGI (reference sequence). CDR3 length: 16 amino acids. Trimming stripped 10 bases from V and 2 bases from J, with 23 bases between. The CDR3 spells CATSQSGGRGNYGYTF. CDR3 DNA sequence: TGTGCCACCTCCCAAAGTGGGGGACGGGGGAACTATGGCTACACCTTC.

This clonotype was seen repeatedly, ten times or more. The chain couples TRBV2 to TRBJ1-2; no clear D. Germline V gene data show CDR1 as SNHLY and CDR2 as FYNNEI. V was shortened by 3 bases and J by 4 bases, with 9 bases between the two germline ends. The CDR3 contains 13 residues. CDR3: CASSDVESYGYTF. The CDR3 nucleotides are TGTGCCAGCAGTGACGTGGAGAGCTATGGCTACACCTTC.

This clonotype was picked up many times. CDR3 amino acids: CASSPRFKAGGASDTQYF. As DNA, the CDR3 is TGTGCCAGCAGCCCTAGGTTCAAGGCCGGGGGGGCATCAGATACGCAGTATTTT. The genes are TRBV7-2 and TRBJ2-3, with TRBD2 matching 8 bases. With V trimmed by 5 bases and J by 4 bases, 17 bases remained unmatched. This CDR3 comprises 18 residues. Germline loops: CDR1 SGHTA, CDR2 FQGNSA.

In its sample, this clonotype was seen a few times. The chain carries TRBV29-1 and TRBJ2-5; possibly TRBD2 for D (6 bases). Germline V gene lookup returns CDR1 SQVTM and CDR2 ANQGSEA. The V and J ends lost 4 bases and 0 bases respectively, with 12 bases between them. The CDR3 spans 14 residues. The CDR3 reads CSVVEGLYQETQYF. The CDR3 DNA reads as TGCAGCGTTGTGGAGGGCTTGTACCAAGAGACCCAGTACTTC.

The genes are TRBV20-1 and TRBJ1-1, with a weak D call TRBD1 (6 bases). The CDR3 totals 13 residues. From germline, CDR1 is DFQATT and CDR2 SNEGSKA (reference sequence). V was pared by 2 bases and J by 5 bases, with 12 bases between. CDR3 in amino acids: CSARKQGLTEAFF. DNA for the CDR3: TGCAGTGCTAGAAAGCAGGGGTTGACTGAAGCTTTCTTT.

Ten or more counts support this clonotype. Compared with germline, one end of the junction differs, possibly owing to a read error. This chain joins TRBV18 and TRBJ2-7, with 7 nucleotides matching TRBD1. CDR1 and CDR2 (germline): KGHSH, LQKENI. This CDR3 region has 13 residues. The CDR3 here is CASSPGQDYEQYF. The CDR3 DNA is TGCGCCAGCAGTCCCGGACAGGACTACGAGCAGTACTTC.

The chain links TRBV2 to TRBJ2-1; no clear D gene. Trimming stripped 4 bases from V and 2 bases from J, with 15 bases between. The CDR3 loop spans 16 amino acids. Germline V gives CDR1 SNHLY, CDR2 FYNNEI. The CDR3 sequence is CASSVRPNHPYNEQFF. CDR3 sequence (DNA): TGTGCCAGCAGTGTTAGGCCCAACCACCCCTACAATGAGCAGTTCTTC.